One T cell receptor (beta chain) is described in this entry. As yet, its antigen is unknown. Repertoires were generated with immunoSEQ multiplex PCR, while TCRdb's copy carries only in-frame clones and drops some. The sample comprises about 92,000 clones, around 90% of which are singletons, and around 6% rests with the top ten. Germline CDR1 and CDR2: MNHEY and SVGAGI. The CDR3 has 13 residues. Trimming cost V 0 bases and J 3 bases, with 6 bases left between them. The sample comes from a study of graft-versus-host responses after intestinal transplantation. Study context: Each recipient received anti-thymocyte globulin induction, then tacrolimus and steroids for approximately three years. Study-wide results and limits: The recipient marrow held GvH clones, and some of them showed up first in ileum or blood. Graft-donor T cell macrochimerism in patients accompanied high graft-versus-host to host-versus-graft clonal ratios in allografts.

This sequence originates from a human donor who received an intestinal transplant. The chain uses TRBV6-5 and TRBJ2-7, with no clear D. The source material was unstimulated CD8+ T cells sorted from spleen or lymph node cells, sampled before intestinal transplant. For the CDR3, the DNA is TGTGCCAGCAGTTACTCGCACGACTACGAGCAGTACTTC. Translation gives CASSYSHDYEQYF.